A selection of T cell receptor beta chains follows, all from one sample in a study of glioma-infiltrating T cells. TCRdb ran MiXCR on the multiplex PCR reads and lists one entry per CDR3 protein. This table has 100,000 to 150,000 distinct CDR3 sequences, approximately 23% appearing once. The sequenced sample consisted of glioma tissue, nonneoplastic brain tissue, or PBMCs (not recorded which). The receptors stem from a human donor with low-grade glioma or glioblastoma, undergoing nonglioma brain surgery, or in good health (not recorded which). Both conserved end residues are part of each CDR3. D genes are given only for firm matches. Not all rows give a size; the values are once, few, many and, for expanded clones, a class.

d_call: -; j_call: TRBJ2-4; v_call: TRBV7-2; clone_size: few; cdr3_nt: TGTGCCAGCAGCTTAATGGAAGGGCGCCCTGGGTACTTC; cdr3_aa: CASSLMEGRPGYF
d_call: TRBD2; j_call: TRBJ2-1; v_call: TRBV4-2; clone_size: many; cdr3_nt: TGTGCCAGCAGCCAAGCCGGGAGGGGCAATGAGCAGTTCTTC; cdr3_aa: CASSQAGRGNEQFF
d_call: TRBD1; j_call: TRBJ2-6; v_call: TRBV27; clone_size: many; cdr3_nt: TGTGCCAGCAGCCCGATTAGGACAGGCCGCTCTGGGGCCAACGTCCTGACTTTC; cdr3_aa: CASSPIRTGRSGANVLTF
d_call: TRBD2; j_call: TRBJ2-2; v_call: TRBV20-1; clone_size: many; cdr3_nt: TGCAGTGCTAACCCTAGCGGGACCGGGGAGCTGTTTTTT; cdr3_aa: CSANPSGTGELFF
d_call: TRBD2; j_call: TRBJ2-2; v_call: TRBV7-2; clone_size: -; cdr3_nt: TGTGCCAGCAGCTTAGAGTGGACTAGCAGAACCAAAAGGGGGGAGCTGTTTTTT; cdr3_aa: CASSLEWTSRTKRGELFF
d_call: TRBD2; j_call: TRBJ2-3; v_call: TRBV20-1; clone_size: many; cdr3_nt: TGCAGTGCTAGAGACGGGAGGGGAGATACGCAGTATTTT; cdr3_aa: CSARDGRGDTQYF
d_call: -; j_call: TRBJ2-2; v_call: TRBV6-1; clone_size: many; cdr3_nt: TGTGCCAGCAGGGGGCCCGATGGCGGGGAGCTGTTTTTT; cdr3_aa: CASRGPDGGELFF
d_call: TRBD1; j_call: TRBJ1-1; v_call: TRBV28; clone_size: many; cdr3_nt: TGTGCCAGCAGTTCGTGGACAGGGGCGCGGAACACTGAAGCTTTCTTT; cdr3_aa: CASSSWTGARNTEAFF
d_call: -; j_call: TRBJ1-6; v_call: TRBV14; clone_size: many; cdr3_nt: TGTGCCAGCAGCCAAGGACCAGTAGGGAGTTCACCCCTCCACTTT; cdr3_aa: CASSQGPVGSSPLHF
d_call: -; j_call: TRBJ2-3; v_call: TRBV29-1; clone_size: few; cdr3_nt: TGCAGCGTTCGAGGGATTAGCACAGATACGCAGTATTTT; cdr3_aa: CSVRGISTDTQYF
d_call: -; j_call: TRBJ2-1; v_call: TRBV24-1; clone_size: -; cdr3_nt: TGTGCCACCAGTGGGCGGGGCGACAATGAGCAGTTCTTC; cdr3_aa: CATSGRGDNEQFF
d_call: -; j_call: TRBJ1-2; v_call: TRBV2; clone_size: many; cdr3_nt: TGTGCCAGCAGTTACCAGGAAGGGTATGGCTACACCTTC; cdr3_aa: CASSYQEGYGYTF
d_call: TRBD1; j_call: TRBJ1-1; v_call: TRBV6-1; clone_size: many; cdr3_nt: TGTGCCAGCAGAAAGGAACAGGGGGCACGCACTGAAGCTTTCTTT; cdr3_aa: CASRKEQGARTEAFF
d_call: -; j_call: TRBJ1-1; v_call: TRBV29-1; clone_size: many; cdr3_nt: TGCAGCGTCTACCCGGGAGGGCCTCCGGCTTTCTTT; cdr3_aa: CSVYPGGPPAFF
d_call: TRBD2; j_call: TRBJ2-3; v_call: TRBV19; clone_size: many; cdr3_nt: TGTGCCAGTAGTATAGGAGTCCCGGGAGGGCCTGATACGCAGTATTTT; cdr3_aa: CASSIGVPGGPDTQYF